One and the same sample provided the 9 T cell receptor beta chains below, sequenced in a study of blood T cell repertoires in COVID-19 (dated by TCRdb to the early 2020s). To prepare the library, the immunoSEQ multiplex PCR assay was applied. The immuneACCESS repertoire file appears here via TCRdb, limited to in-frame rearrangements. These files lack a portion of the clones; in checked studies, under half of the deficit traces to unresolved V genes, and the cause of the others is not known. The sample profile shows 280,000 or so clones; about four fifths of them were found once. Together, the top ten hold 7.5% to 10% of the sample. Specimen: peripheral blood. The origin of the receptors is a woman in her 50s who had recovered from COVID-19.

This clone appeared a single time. The CDR3 DNA reads as TGTGCCAGTAGGGCAATAGCGGGCGCAGTTGGGCAGTATTTT. The encoded protein is CASRAIAGAVGQYF. The J gene is TRBJ2-3, the V gene TRBV19, with TRBD2 matching 7 bases. V was clipped by 6 bases and J by 11 bases; unmatched bases: 14. This CDR3 has 14 residues. The germline V gene encodes CDR1 LNHDA and CDR2 SQIVND (reference sequence). Using reference TRBV19 and TRBJ2-3 for the parts outside the CDR3, the full variable domain is DGGITQSPKYLFRKEGQNVTLSCEQNLNHDAMYWYRQDPGQGLRLIYYSQIVNDFQKGDIAEGYSVSREKKESFPLTVTSAQKNPTAFYLCASRAIAGAVGQYFGPGTRLTVL.

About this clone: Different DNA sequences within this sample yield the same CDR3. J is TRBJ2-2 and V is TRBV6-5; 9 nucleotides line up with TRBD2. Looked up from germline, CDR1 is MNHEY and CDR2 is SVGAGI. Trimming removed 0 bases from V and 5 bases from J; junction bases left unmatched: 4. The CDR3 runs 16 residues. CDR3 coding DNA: TGTGCCAGCAGTTACTCGGGCGGGAGGGGGACCGGGGAGCTGTTTTTT. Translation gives CASSYSGGRGTGELFF.

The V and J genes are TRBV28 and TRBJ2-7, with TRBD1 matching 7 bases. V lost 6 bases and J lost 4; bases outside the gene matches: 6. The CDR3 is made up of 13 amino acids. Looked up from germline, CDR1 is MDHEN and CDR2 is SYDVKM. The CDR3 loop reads CASSRGGSYEQYF. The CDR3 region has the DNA TGTGCCAGCAGCCGAGGGGGCTCGTACGAGCAGTACTTC.

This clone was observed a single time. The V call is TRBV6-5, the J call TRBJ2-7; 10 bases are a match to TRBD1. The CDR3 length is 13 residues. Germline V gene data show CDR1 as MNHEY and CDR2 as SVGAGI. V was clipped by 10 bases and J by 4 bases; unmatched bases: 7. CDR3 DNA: TGTGCCACCCGGGACAGGGGAGAGTACGAGCAGTACTTC. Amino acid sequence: CATRDRGEYEQYF.

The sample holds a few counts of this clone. The CDR3 sequence: CASSHQGERGYTF. In nucleotides, the CDR3 is TGTGCCAGTAGTCACCAGGGCGAGAGGGGCTACACCTTC. V and J are TRBV19 and TRBJ1-2; tentative D call: TRBD1 (5 bases). The CDR3 runs to 13 residues. The germline gives CDR1 LNHDA, CDR2 SQIVND (reference sequence). V shed 5 bases and J shed 8 bases, with 15 bases lying between them.

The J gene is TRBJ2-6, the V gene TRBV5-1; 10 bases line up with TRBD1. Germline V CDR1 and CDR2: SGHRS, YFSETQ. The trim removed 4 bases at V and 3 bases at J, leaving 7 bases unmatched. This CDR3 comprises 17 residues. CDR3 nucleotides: TGCGCCAGCAGCCTGGGACAGGGGCTCTATGGGGCCAACGTCCTGACTTTC. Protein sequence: CASSLGQGLYGANVLTF.

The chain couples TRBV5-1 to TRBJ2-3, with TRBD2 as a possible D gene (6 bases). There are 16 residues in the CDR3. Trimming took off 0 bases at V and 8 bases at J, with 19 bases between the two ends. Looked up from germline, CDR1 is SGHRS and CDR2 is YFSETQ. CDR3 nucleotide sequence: TGCGCCAGCAGCTTGGCGTCTAGCGACCAACTAGGTACGCAGTATTTT. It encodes CASSLASSDQLGTQYF.

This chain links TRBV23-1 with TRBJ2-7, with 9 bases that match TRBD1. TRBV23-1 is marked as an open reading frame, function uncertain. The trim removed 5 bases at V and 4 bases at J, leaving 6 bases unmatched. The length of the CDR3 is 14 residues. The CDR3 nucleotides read TGCGCCAGCAGTTGGGGACAGGGCAGGTACGAGCAGTACTTC. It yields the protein CASSWGQGRYEQYF.

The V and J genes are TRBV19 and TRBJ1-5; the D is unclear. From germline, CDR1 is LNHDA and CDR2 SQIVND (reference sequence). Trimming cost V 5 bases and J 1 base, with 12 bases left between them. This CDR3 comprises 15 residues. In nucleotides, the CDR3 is TGTGCCAGTAGTGCCGAGATGACAAGCAATCAGCCCCAGCATTTT. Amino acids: CASSAEMTSNQPQHF.